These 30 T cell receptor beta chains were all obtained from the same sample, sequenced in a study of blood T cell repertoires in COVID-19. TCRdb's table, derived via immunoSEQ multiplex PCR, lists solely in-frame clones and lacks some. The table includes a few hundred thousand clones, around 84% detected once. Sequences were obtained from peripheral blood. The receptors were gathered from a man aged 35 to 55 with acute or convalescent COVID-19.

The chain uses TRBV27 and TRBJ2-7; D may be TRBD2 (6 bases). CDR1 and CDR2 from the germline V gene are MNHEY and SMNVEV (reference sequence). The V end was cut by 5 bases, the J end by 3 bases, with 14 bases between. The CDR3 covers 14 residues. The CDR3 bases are TGTGCCAGCAGTATGGGACTCTCCAACTACGAGCAGTACTTC. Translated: CASSMGLSNYEQYF.

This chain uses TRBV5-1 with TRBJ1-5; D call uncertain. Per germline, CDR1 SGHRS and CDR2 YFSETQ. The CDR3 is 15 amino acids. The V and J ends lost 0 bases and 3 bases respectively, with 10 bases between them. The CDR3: CASSLDPGNNQPQHF. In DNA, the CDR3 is TGCGCCAGCAGCTTGGACCCGGGGAACAATCAGCCCCAGCATTTT.

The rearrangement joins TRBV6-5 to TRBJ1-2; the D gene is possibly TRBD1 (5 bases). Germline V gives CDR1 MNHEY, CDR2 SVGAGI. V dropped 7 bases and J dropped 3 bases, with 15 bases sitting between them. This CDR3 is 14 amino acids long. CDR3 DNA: TGTGCCAGCATGTCCAGGAGGGGTGACTATGGCTACACCTTC. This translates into CASMSRRGDYGYTF.

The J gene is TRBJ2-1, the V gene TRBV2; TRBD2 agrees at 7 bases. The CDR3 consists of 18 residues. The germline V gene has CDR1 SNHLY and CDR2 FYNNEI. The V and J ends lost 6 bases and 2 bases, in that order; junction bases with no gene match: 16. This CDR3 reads CASRGFFSRGVPYNEQFF. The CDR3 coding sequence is TGTGCCAGCAGGGGGTTTTTTAGCCGGGGGGTCCCCTACAATGAGCAGTTCTTC.

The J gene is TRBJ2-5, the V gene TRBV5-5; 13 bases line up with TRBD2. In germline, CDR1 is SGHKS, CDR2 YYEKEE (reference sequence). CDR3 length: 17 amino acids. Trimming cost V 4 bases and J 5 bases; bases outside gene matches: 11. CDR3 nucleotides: TGTGCCAGCAGCCCGGGGACTAGCGGGGCTAGGGGGGAGACCCAGTACTTC. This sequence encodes CASSPGTSGARGETQYF. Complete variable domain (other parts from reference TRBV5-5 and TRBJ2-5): DAGVTQSPTHLIKTRGQQVTLRCSPISGHKSVSWYQQVLGQGPQFIFQYYEKEERGRGNFPDRFSARQFPNYSSELNVNALLLGDSALYLCASSPGTSGARGETQYFGPGTRLLVL.

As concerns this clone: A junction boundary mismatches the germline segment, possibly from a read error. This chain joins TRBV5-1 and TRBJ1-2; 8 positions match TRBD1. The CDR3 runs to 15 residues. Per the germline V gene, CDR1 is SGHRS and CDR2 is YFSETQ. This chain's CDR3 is CASSPGQVYSGGCTF. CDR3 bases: TGCGCCAGCAGCCCGGGACAGGTTTATAGTGGTGGCTGCACCTTC. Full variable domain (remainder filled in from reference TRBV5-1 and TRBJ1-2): KAGVTQTPRYLIKTRGQQVTLSCSPISGHRSVSWYQQTPGQGLQFLFEYFSETQRNKGNFPGRFSGRQFSNSRSEMNVSTLELGDSALYLCASSPGQVYSGGCTFGSGTRLTVV.

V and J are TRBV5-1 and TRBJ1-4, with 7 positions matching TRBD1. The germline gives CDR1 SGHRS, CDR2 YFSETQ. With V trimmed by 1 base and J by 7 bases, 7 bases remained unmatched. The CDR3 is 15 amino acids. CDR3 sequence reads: CASSLRQGGVEKLFF. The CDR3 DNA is TGCGCCAGCAGCTTGCGACAGGGCGGGGTTGAAAAACTGTTTTTT.

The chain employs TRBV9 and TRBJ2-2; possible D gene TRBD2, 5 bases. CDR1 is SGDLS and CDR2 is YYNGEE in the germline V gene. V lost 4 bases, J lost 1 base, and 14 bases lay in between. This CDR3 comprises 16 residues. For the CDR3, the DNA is TGTGCCAGCAGCCCATTGGGCGGGCTGAACACCGGGGAGCTGTTTTTT. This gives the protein CASSPLGGLNTGELFF.

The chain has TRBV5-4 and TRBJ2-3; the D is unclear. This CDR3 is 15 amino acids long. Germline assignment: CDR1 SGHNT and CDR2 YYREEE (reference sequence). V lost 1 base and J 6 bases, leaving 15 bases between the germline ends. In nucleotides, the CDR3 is TGTGCCAGCAGCTTGAGAGGCCCATCAAAGGATACGCAGTATTTT. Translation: CASSLRGPSKDTQYF.

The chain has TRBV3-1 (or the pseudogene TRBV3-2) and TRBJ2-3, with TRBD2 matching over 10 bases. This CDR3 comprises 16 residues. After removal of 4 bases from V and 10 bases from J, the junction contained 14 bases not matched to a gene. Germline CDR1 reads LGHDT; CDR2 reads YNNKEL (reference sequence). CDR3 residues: CASSLEAGGALRAQYF. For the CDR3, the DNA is TGTGCCAGCAGCCTTGAAGCGGGGGGGGCCCTACGGGCGCAGTATTTT.

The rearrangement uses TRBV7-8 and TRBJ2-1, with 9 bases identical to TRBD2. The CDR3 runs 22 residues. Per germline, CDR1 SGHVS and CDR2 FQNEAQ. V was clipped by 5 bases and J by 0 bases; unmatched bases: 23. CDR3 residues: CASSQISSWAAGGQSSYNEQFF. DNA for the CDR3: TGTGCCAGCAGCCAAATTAGTTCGTGGGCAGCGGGGGGTCAGAGCTCCTACAATGAGCAGTTCTTC.

As DNA, the CDR3 is TGTGCCAGCAGTTTAACTTGGGGGGGAAACTCCTACGAGCAGTACTTC. Its translation is CASSLTWGGNSYEQYF. This chain connects TRBV28 to TRBJ2-7, with TRBD2 identical over 7 bases. Per germline, CDR1 MDHEN and CDR2 SYDVKM. Unmatched junction bases numbered 7, after V lost 2 bases and J lost 0 bases. The CDR3 length is 16 residues.

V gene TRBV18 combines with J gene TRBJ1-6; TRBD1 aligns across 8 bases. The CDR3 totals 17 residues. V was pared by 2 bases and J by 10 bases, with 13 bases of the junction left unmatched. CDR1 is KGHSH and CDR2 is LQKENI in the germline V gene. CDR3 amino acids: CASSPGATGTGVSPLHF. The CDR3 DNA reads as TGTGCCAGCTCACCAGGTGCCACGGGGACAGGTGTATCACCCCTCCACTTT.

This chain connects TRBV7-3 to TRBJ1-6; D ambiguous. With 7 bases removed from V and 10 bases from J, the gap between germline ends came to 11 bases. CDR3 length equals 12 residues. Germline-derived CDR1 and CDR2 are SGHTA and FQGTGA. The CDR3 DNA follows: TGTGCCAGCACCAACCCCGGGTCACCCCTCCACTTT. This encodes CASTNPGSPLHF.

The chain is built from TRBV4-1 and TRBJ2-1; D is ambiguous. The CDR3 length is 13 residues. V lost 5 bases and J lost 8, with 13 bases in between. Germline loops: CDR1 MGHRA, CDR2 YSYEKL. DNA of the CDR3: TGCGCCAGCAGCGCTAGTTTGGAAGATGAGCAGTTCTTC. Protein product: CASSASLEDEQFF.

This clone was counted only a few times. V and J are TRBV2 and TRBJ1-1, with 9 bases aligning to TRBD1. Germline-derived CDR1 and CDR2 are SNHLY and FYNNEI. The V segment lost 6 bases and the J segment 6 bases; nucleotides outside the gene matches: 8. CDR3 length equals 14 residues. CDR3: CASSPGQGFAEAFF. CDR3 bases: TGTGCCAGCAGCCCCGGACAGGGGTTCGCTGAAGCTTTCTTT.

The CDR3 spells CASSPGTFNEQYF. The CDR3 DNA is TGTGCCAGCAGCCCCGGGACATTCAACGAGCAGTACTTC. V usage is TRBV6-2 or TRBV6-3 and J usage is TRBJ2-7; possible D gene TRBD1, 6 bases. The CDR3 is 13 amino acids. V lost 6 bases, J lost 5 bases, and 14 bases lay in between. Germline V gives CDR1 MNHEY, CDR2 SVGEGT.

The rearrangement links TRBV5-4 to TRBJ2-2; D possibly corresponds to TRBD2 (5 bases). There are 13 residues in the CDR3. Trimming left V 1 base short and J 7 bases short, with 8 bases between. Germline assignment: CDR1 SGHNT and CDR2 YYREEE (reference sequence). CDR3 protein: CASSLRDGGELFF. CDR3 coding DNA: TGTGCCAGCAGCTTGCGGGATGGCGGGGAGCTGTTTTTT.

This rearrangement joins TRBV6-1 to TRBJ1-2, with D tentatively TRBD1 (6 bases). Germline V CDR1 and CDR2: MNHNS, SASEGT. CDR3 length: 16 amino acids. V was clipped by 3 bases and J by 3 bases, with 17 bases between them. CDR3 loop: CASSEFVGGTYYGYTF. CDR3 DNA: TGTGCCAGCAGTGAGTTCGTCGGGGGGACATACTATGGCTACACCTTC.

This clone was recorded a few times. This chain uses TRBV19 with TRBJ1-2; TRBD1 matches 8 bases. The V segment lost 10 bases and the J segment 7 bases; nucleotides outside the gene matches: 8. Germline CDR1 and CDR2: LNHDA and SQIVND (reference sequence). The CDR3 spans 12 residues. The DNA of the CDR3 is TGTGCCAACCCGGACAGGGAAGGTGGCTACACCTTC. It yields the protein CANPDREGGYTF.

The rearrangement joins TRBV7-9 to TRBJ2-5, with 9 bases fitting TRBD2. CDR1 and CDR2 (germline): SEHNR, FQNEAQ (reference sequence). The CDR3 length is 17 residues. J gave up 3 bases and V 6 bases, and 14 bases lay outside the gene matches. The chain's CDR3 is CASSHAAAGGGKETQYF. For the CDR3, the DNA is TGTGCCAGCAGTCATGCCGCAGCGGGGGGCGGTAAAGAGACCCAGTACTTC.

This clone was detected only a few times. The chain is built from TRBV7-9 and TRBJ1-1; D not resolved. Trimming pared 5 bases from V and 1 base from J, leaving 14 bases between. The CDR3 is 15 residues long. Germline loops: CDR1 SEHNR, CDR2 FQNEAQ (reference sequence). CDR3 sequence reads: CASSQPITENTEAFF. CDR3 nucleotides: TGTGCCAGCAGCCAACCTATAACCGAGAACACTGAAGCTTTCTTT.

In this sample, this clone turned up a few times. CDR3 in amino acids: CASSATGDTGNTIYF. The CDR3 region has the DNA TGCGCCAGCAGCGCGACTGGGGACACTGGAAACACCATATATTTT. This chain joins TRBV5-1 and TRBJ1-3, with D possibly being TRBD1 (6 bases). The germline V gene encodes CDR1 SGHRS and CDR2 YFSETQ. The V gene lost 4 bases and the J gene lost 2 bases, with 13 bases spanning the gap. The CDR3 runs 15 residues.

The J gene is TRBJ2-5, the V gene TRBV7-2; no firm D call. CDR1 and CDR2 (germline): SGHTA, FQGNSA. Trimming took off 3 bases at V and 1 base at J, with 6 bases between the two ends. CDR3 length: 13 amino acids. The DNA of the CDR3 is TGTGCCAGCAGCTTGCGGATCCAAGAGACCCAGTACTTC. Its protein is CASSLRIQETQYF.

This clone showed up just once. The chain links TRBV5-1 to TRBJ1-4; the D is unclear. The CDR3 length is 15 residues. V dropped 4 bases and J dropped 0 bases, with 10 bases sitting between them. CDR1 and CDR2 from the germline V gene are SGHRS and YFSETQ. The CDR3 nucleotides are TGCGCCAGCAGCCTCGGCGGCGCAACTAATGAAAAACTGTTTTTT. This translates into CASSLGGATNEKLFF. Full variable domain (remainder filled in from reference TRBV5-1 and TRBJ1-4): KAGVTQTPRYLIKTRGQQVTLSCSPISGHRSVSWYQQTPGQGLQFLFEYFSETQRNKGNFPGRFSGRQFSNSRSEMNVSTLELGDSALYLCASSLGGATNEKLFFGSGTQLSVL.

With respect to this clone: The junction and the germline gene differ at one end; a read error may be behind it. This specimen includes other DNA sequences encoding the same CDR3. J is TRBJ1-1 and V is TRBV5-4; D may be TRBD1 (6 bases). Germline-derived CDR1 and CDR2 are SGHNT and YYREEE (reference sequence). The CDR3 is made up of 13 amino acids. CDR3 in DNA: TGTGCCAGCAGTTTGGACAGTAACACTGAAGCTTTCTTT. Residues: CASSLDSNTEAFF.

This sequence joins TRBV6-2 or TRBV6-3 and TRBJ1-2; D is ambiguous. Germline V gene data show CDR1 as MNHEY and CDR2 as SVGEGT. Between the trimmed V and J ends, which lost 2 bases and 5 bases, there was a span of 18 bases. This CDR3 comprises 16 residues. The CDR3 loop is CASSYLLLNRNYGYTF. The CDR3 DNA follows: TGTGCCAGCAGTTACCTCCTCTTGAACAGAAATTATGGCTACACCTTC.

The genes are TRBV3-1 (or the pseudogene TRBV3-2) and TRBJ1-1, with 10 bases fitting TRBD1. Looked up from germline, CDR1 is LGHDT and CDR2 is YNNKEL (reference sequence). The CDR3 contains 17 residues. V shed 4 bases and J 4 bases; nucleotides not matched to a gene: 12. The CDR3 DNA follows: TGTGCCAGCAGCCGGTGGGACAGGGGTCGGGGGGGCACTGAAGCTTTCTTT. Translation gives CASSRWDRGRGGTEAFF.

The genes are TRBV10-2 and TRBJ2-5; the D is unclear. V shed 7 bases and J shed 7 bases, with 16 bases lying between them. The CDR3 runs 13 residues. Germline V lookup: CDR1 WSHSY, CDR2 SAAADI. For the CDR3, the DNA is TGCGCCAGCATCACCGGGTCCCCGGGGACCCAGTACTTC. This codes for CASITGSPGTQYF.

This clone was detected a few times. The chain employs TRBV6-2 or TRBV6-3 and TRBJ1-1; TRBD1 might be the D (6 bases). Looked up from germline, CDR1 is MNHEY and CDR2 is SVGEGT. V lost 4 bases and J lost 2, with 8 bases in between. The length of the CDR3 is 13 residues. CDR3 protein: CASSSQGNTEAFF. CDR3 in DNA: TGTGCCAGCAGTTCACAGGGAAACACTGAAGCTTTCTTT.